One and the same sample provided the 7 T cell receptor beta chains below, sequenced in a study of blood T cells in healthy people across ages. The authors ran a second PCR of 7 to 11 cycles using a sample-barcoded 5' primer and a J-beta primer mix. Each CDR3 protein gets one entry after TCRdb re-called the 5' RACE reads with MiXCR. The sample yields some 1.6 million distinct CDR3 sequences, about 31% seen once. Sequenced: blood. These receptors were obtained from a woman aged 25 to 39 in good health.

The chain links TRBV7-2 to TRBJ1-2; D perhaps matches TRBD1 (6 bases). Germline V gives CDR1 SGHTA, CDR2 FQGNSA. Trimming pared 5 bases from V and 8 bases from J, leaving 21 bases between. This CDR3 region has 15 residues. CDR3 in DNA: TGTGCCAGCAGCCCTAGTAGAGGGGGAGAGGGCGGCTACACCTTC. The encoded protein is CASSPSRGGEGGYTF.

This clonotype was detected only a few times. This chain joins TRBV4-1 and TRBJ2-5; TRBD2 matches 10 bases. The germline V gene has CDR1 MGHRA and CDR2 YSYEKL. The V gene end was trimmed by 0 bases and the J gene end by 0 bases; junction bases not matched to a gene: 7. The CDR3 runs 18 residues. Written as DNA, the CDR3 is TGCGCCAGCAGCCAAGAGCCTAGCGGGGGCCGGTACCAAGAGACCCAGTACTTC. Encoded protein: CASSQEPSGGRYQETQYF.

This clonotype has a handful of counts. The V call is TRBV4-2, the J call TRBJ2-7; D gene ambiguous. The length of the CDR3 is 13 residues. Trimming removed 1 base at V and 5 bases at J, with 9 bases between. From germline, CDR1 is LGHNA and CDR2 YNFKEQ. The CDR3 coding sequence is TGTGCCAGCAGCCAAGGGAGAAAGCACGAGCAGTACTTC. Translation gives CASSQGRKHEQYF.

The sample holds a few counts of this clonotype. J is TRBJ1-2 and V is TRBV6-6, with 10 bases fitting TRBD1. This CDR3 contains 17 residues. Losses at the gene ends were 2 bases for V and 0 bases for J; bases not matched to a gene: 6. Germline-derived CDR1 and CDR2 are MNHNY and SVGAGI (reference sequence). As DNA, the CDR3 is TGTGCCAGCAGTTACACCGGGACAGGGGAACCTAACTATGGCTACACCTTC. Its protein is CASSYTGTGEPNYGYTF.

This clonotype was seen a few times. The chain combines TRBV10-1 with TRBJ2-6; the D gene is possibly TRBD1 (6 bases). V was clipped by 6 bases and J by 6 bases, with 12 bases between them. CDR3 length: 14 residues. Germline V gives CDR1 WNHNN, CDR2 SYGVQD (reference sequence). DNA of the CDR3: TGCGCCAGCAGCCCGACAGGACCGGCCAACGTCCTGACTTTC. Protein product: CASSPTGPANVLTF.

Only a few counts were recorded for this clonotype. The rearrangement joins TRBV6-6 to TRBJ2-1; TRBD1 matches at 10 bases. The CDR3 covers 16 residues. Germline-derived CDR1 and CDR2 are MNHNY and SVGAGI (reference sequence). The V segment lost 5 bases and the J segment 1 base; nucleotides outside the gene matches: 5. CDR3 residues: CASSGDRGGSYNEQFF. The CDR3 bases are TGTGCCAGCAGTGGGGACAGGGGAGGTTCCTACAATGAGCAGTTCTTC.

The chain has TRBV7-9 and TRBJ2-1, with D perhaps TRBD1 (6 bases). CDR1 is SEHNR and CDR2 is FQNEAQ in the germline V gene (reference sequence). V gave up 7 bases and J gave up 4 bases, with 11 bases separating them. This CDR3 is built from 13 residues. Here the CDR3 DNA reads TGTGCCAGCACCTACGGACAGTACAATGAGCAGTTCTTC. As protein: CASTYGQYNEQFF.